The 19 T cell receptor beta chains reported below all come from one sample, sequenced in a study of blood T cell repertoires in COVID-19. Libraries were prepared by immunoSEQ multiplex PCR; TCRdb keeps only in-frame clonotypes and omits some of them. The table includes 430,000 or so clones, 85% to 90% detected once. Material: peripheral blood. The receptors originated from a man younger than 35 with COVID-19, enrolled during active disease.

The chain is built from TRBV7-8 and TRBJ2-7, with D uncertain. This CDR3 contains 11 residues. CDR1 is SGHVS and CDR2 is FQNEAQ in the germline V gene. V was cut by 4 bases and J by 6 bases, with 7 bases left in between. The CDR3 coding sequence is TGTGCCAGCAGCTACAGTGGCGAGCAGTACTTC. Translating gives CASSYSGEQYF. Drawing the rest from reference TRBV7-8 and TRBJ2-7, the complete variable domain is GAGVSQSPRYKVAKRGQDVALRCDPISGHVSLFWYQQALGQGPEFLTYFQNEAQLDKSGLPSDRFFAERPEGSVSTLKIQRTQQEDSAVYLCASSYSGEQYFGPGTRLTVT.

The chain combines TRBV11-2 with TRBJ2-7, with D unclear. The CDR3 runs to 17 residues. The ends were cut back, 5 bases at V and 0 bases at J, with 20 bases in the middle. Germline CDR1 SGHAT, CDR2 FQNNGV. The DNA for the CDR3 is TGTGCCAGCAGCCCCCCCCTGCTATACTCCTCCTCCTACGAGCAGTACTTC. Translated, it gives CASSPPLLYSSSYEQYF.

The chain joins TRBV14 to TRBJ1-4; no reliable D call. The CDR3 covers 14 residues. V lost 4 bases to trimming and J lost 14 bases, with 20 bases between them. CDR1 SGHDN and CDR2 FVKESK come from the germline V gene. CDR3 nucleotides: TGTGCCAGCAGCCCCCCCCTGCTGCCGCGACACCTGTTTTTT. It yields the protein CASSPPLLPRHLFF.

The chain carries TRBV24-1 and TRBJ2-2; 13 nucleotides agree with TRBD2. CDR1 is KGHDR and CDR2 is SFDVKD in the germline V gene. The V and J ends lost 12 bases and 5 bases, in that order; junction bases with no gene match: 11. This CDR3 comprises 16 residues. CDR3 DNA sequence: TGTGCCTCCGGACTAGCGGGAGATGTTGGTACCGGGGAGCTGTTTTTT. This codes for CASGLAGDVGTGELFF.

The genes are TRBV30 and TRBJ1-4; 9 bases map to TRBD1. With 0 bases clipped from V and 7 bases from J, the junction kept 6 bases outside the gene matches. This CDR3 spans 15 amino acids. Germline lookup yields CDR1 GTSNPN and CDR2 SVGIG (reference sequence). The CDR3 is CAWSVQGAGGEKLFF. In DNA, the CDR3 is TGTGCCTGGAGTGTACAGGGGGCTGGGGGTGAAAAACTGTTTTTT. Using reference TRBV30 and TRBJ1-4 for the parts outside the CDR3, the full variable domain is SQTIHQWPATLVQPVGSPLSLECTVEGTSNPNLYWYRQAAGRGLQLLFYSVGIGQISSEVPQNLSASRPQDRQFILSSKKLLLSDSGFYLCAWSVQGAGGEKLFFGSGTQLSVL.

For this clone: Within the sample, other DNA sequences also encode this same CDR3. CDR3 sequence (DNA): TGTGCCAGCAGCCCCCAGGGCTACGAGCAGTACTTC. Protein: CASSPQGYEQYF. The chain couples TRBV14 to TRBJ2-7, with D possibly TRBD1 on 5 matching bases. The CDR3 has 12 amino acids. In germline, CDR1 is SGHDN, CDR2 FVKESK. Trimming took 4 bases from V and 3 from J, leaving 7 bases between them.

This clone turned up a few times. The chain links TRBV3-1 (or the pseudogene TRBV3-2) to TRBJ2-1; 9 nucleotides line up with TRBD1. V dropped 8 bases and J dropped 4; count of bases not matched to a gene: 3. There are 13 residues in the CDR3. Germline CDR1 is LGHDT and CDR2 is YNNKEL (reference sequence). CDR3 sequence (DNA): TGTGCCAGCCGGACAGGGGCTTACAATGAGCAGTTCTTC. Translation gives CASRTGAYNEQFF.

V usage is TRBV3-1 (or the pseudogene TRBV3-2) and J usage is TRBJ1-2, with no clear D. The CDR3 extends over 18 amino acids. CDR1 and CDR2 (germline): LGHDT, YNNKEL (reference sequence). Trimming cost V 1 base and J 7 bases, with 25 bases left between them. The CDR3 nucleotides read TGTGCCAGCAGCCAAGTTCAGTGGGCAGGCGGTGGAGGTAGTGGCTACACCTTC. Translation: CASSQVQWAGGGGSGYTF.

This clone was counted once. The rearrangement uses TRBV7-2 and TRBJ2-1; 9 bases fit TRBD2. V lost 3 bases to trimming and J lost 7 bases; unmatched junction nucleotides: 10. The CDR3 totals 16 residues. Germline lookup yields CDR1 SGHTA and CDR2 FQGNSA. This CDR3 is CASSFMLAGARNEQFF. CDR3 in DNA: TGTGCCAGCAGCTTCATGTTAGCGGGAGCTCGGAATGAGCAGTTCTTC.

This sequence joins TRBV24-1 and TRBJ2-7, with D perhaps matching TRBD1 (7 bases). The CDR3 has 15 amino acids. Trimming removed 4 bases at V and 4 bases at J, with 16 bases between. In germline, CDR1 is KGHDR, CDR2 SFDVKD. This chain's CDR3 is CATSDGQGGRYEQYF. In nucleotides, the CDR3 is TGTGCCACCAGTGACGGTCAGGGGGGTAGGTACGAGCAGTACTTC.

The chain carries TRBV6-6 and TRBJ2-7; possible D gene TRBD2, 6 bases. The CDR3 is 14 residues long. The V gene lost 7 bases and the J gene lost 2 bases, with 15 bases spanning the gap. Germline CDR1 is MNHNY and CDR2 is SVGAGI (reference sequence). The CDR3 DNA follows: TGTGCCAGCACCACTAGCAGGCCCCCCTACGAGCAGTACTTC. Protein product: CASTTSRPPYEQYF.

This rearrangement joins TRBV5-1 to TRBJ2-2, with 8 bases fitting TRBD1. With 7 bases clipped from V and 1 base from J, the junction kept 6 bases outside the gene matches. This CDR3 has 15 residues. Germline assignment: CDR1 SGHRS and CDR2 YFSETQ. CDR3 region: CASYMGQVNTGELFF. The CDR3 DNA reads as TGCGCCAGCTATATGGGACAGGTGAACACCGGGGAGCTGTTTTTT. The full variable domain, completed using reference TRBV5-1 and TRBJ2-2, is KAGVTQTPRYLIKTRGQQVTLSCSPISGHRSVSWYQQTPGQGLQFLFEYFSETQRNKGNFPGRFSGRQFSNSRSEMNVSTLELGDSALYLCASYMGQVNTGELFFGEGSRLTVL.

This chain joins TRBV9 and TRBJ1-2; possibly TRBD1 for D (5 bases). Trimming removed 4 bases from V and 7 bases from J, with 17 bases in between. CDR3 length: 14 residues. The germline CDR1 and CDR2 sequences are SGDLS and YYNGEE. This CDR3 reads CASSPRFGQSGYTF. The CDR3 region has the DNA TGTGCCAGCAGCCCACGATTCGGACAATCTGGCTACACCTTC.

The V gene is TRBV7-9, the J gene TRBJ2-5; 7 bases fit TRBD1. J gave up 1 base and V 0 bases, and 8 bases lay outside the gene matches. The CDR3 spans 17 residues. Per the germline V gene, CDR1 is SEHNR and CDR2 is FQNEAQ (reference sequence). The CDR3 here is CASSLAFRGFVQETQYF. The CDR3 DNA reads as TGTGCCAGCAGCTTAGCCTTCAGGGGGTTCGTCCAAGAGACCCAGTACTTC.

This clone has just one count. The chain links TRBV30 to TRBJ2-1, with 11 bases matching TRBD1. Germline assignment: CDR1 GTSNPN and CDR2 SVGIG (reference sequence). With V trimmed by 3 bases and J by 6 bases, 4 bases remained unmatched. This CDR3 has 14 amino acids. CDR3 bases: TGTGCCTGGAGAACCGGGACAGGGGGCAATGAGCAGTTCTTC. Translation gives CAWRTGTGGNEQFF.

The chain carries TRBV30 and TRBJ2-1; 11 nucleotides match TRBD2. The CDR3 spans 15 residues. V lost 2 bases and J lost 7; bases outside the gene matches: 7. The V gene's germline CDR1 is GTSNPN and CDR2 SVGIG (reference sequence). CDR3 sequence reads: CAWSQGGLAENEQFF. In nucleotides, the CDR3 is TGTGCCTGGAGTCAGGGGGGACTAGCGGAGAATGAGCAGTTCTTC.

This chain's CDR3 is CASSPGTSGSGETQYF. In DNA form, the CDR3 reads TGTGCCAGCAGCCCCGGGACTAGCGGGAGTGGGGAGACCCAGTACTTC. The chain has TRBV9 and TRBJ2-5, with TRBD2 matching over 14 bases. The CDR3 covers 16 residues. CDR1 SGDLS and CDR2 YYNGEE come from the germline V gene. Germline trimming cut 4 bases from V and 5 bases from J; bases unmatched to any gene: 7.

The gene calls are TRBV7-9 and TRBJ2-5; D possibly corresponds to TRBD2 (5 bases). Germline CDR1 is SEHNR and CDR2 is FQNEAQ (reference sequence). CDR3 length: 17 residues. Trimming shortened V by 1 base and J by 0 bases, and 15 bases separated the two germline ends. The CDR3 region is CASSLDGHSGYQETQYF. The CDR3, as DNA: TGTGCCAGCAGCTTAGACGGGCACTCGGGGTACCAAGAGACCCAGTACTTC. Looking up the rest from reference TRBV7-9 and TRBJ2-5 gives the full variable domain: DTGVSQNPRHKITKRGQNVTFRCDPISEHNRLYWYRQTLGQGPEFLTYFQNEAQLEKSRLLSDRFSAERPKGSFSTLEIQRTEQGDSAMYLCASSLDGHSGYQETQYFGPGTRLLVL.

J is TRBJ2-7 and V is TRBV6-5; possibly TRBD2 for D (5 bases). V was shortened by 3 bases and J by 0 bases, with 9 bases between the two germline ends. CDR3 length: 14 amino acids. Germline-derived CDR1 and CDR2 are MNHEY and SVGAGI. CDR3 protein: CASSYYRDSYEQYF. DNA for the CDR3: TGTGCCAGCAGTTATTACCGGGACTCCTACGAGCAGTACTTC.